The clone carrying this T cell receptor beta chain was observed a few times. Antigen specificity is unknown. At one end, the junction sequence differs from germline, possibly due to a read error. Measured with immunoSEQ multiplex PCR; TCRdb has only the in-frame clones, and not every one. This sample has roughly 130,000 clones, with 84% found just once. The data belong to a study of cytomegalovirus exposure and HLA in healthy donors. Study-wide findings and caveats: Reports described diagnosis of cytomegalovirus status by the classifier as highly specific and sensitive. The authors listed some 160 TCR beta chains as cytomegalovirus-associated. Generally TCR sequences proved uncommon, though certain public TCRs appeared in numerous donors.

CDR1 is GTSNPN and CDR2 is SVGIG in the germline V gene (reference sequence). The CDR3 sequence is 11 residues long. The donors formed part of the 120-subject validation cohort, distinct from the roughly 700-subject first cohort. The receptor's source is a woman aged 25 to 39 in good health and CMV-seronegative. The V call is TRBV30, the J call TRBJ2-7; D ambiguous. The sample consisted of PBMCs. CDR3 residues: CAWRETYGQYF. CDR3 coding DNA: TGTGCCTGGAGGGAGACCTACGGGCAGTACTTC.